This T cell receptor beta chain was identified during a study of Graves' ophthalmopathy and Graves' hyperthyroidism. RNA transcripts were the source from which TCR beta CDR3 regions were amplified. The library came from an HTBI-primed first-round RT-PCR and a second-round multiplex PCR. TCRdb called the multiplex PCR reads again in MiXCR, with one record for every CDR3 protein. This table holds about 240,000 distinct CDR3 sequences, around 50% found once. Trimming removed 6 bases from V and 1 base from J, with 18 bases in between. The CDR3 sequence is 16 residues long. Sequencing was done on a sample of peripheral blood. This sequence was found in an adult man with Graves' ophthalmopathy. The chain employs TRBV12-3 or TRBV12-4 and TRBJ1-2; D is perhaps TRBD1 (5 bases). CDR3 loop: CASRPPPGEVNYGYTF. For the CDR3, the DNA is TGTGCCAGCAGACCCCCCCCGGGGGAGGTTAACTATGGCTACACCTTC.